This T cell receptor beta chain was observed in a study of blood T cell repertoires in COVID-19. Study at large: There were acute and convalescent COVID-19 samples, and they came from the United States, Italy and Spain. Sources were T cells, B-cell-depleted T cells, or PBMCs; the material itself was cDNA or gDNA.

With 2 bases clipped from V and 3 bases from J, the junction kept 3 bases outside the gene matches. Per the germline V gene, CDR1 is ENHRY and CDR2 is SYGVKD. CDR3 length: 14 residues. Resolution of symptoms, clearance, or two negative PCRs was present in recovered Cohort 3 donors. Libraries were prepared by immunoSEQ multiplex PCR; TCRdb keeps only in-frame clonotypes and omits some of them. Among under 250,000 clones, roughly four fifths were seen once, and the ten largest hold roughly 3.5%. The specimen was PBMCs or T cells enriched from blood (not recorded which). This TCR was recovered from a woman aged 55 to 70 who had recovered from COVID-19. This chain joins TRBV10-3 and TRBJ1-1, with 7 bases identical to TRBD1. Here the CDR3 DNA reads TGTGCCATCAGTGAGGCCGGGACAGACACTGAAGCTTTCTTT. It encodes CAISEAGTDTEAFF.